Listed here are 9 T cell receptor beta chains from one sample, sequenced in a study of cytomegalovirus exposure and HLA in healthy donors (dated by TCRdb to about 2017). Library method: the immunoSEQ multiplex PCR assay. A mixture of 60 forward primers for TCR Vbeta segments and 13 reverse primers for TCR Jbeta segments was used in the multiplex PCR. TCRdb's version of the immuneACCESS table is confined to in-frame rearrangements and falls short of the full clone set. An unresolved V gene accounts for under half of the shortfall where checked; the remainder is of unknown origin. The sample contains some 160,000 clones, 65% to 85% of them found a single time. 3.4% of the sample rests with the top ten. Material for sequencing was PBMCs. Receptors were obtained from a male donor in good health and CMV-seronegative.

This clone has only a few counts. The junction does not match germline at one end; this may be a read error. The chain employs TRBV30 and TRBJ2-7; possible D gene TRBD2, 5 bases. CDR1 is GTSNPN, CDR2 SVGIG, per germline (reference sequence). The CDR3 spans 14 residues. CDR3 nucleotide sequence: TGTGCCTTGAGTGTGGAGGAGGCGGCATACGAGCAGTACTTC. Encoded protein: CALSVEEAAYEQYF.

The rearrangement links TRBV28 to TRBJ1-1, with 8 bases lining up with TRBD1. Trimming took 4 bases from V and 4 from J; bases not matched to a gene: 5. Germline V gives CDR1 MDHEN, CDR2 SYDVKM. The CDR3 extends over 14 amino acids. The CDR3 DNA is TGTGCCAGCAGTTACCCTGACAGGGGCACTGAAGCTTTCTTT. It translates to CASSYPDRGTEAFF. Full variable domain (remainder filled in from reference TRBV28 and TRBJ1-1): DVKVTQSSRYLVKRTGEKVFLECVQDMDHENMFWYRQDPGLGLRLIYFSYDVKMKEKGDIPEGYSVSREKKERFSLILESASTNQTSMYLCASSYPDRGTEAFFGQGTRLTVV.

The chain employs TRBV10-3 and TRBJ2-5, with 9 nucleotides matching TRBD1. The J call is doubtful: the DNA matches TRBJ2-7 better. The CDR3 length is 17 residues. Per germline, CDR1 ENHRY and CDR2 SYGVKD. The CDR3 DNA sequence: TGTGCCATCAGTGAGTTCTTAGGGACAGGGAATTCCCACGAGCAGTACTTC. It is translated as CAISEFLGTGNSHEQYF.

The J gene is TRBJ2-2, the V gene TRBV18; the D is unclear. The V end was cut by 2 bases, the J end by 2 bases, with 9 bases between. The CDR3 runs to 15 residues. Germline loops: CDR1 KGHSH, CDR2 LQKENI. The CDR3 region is CASSPSESNTGELFF. As DNA, the CDR3 is TGTGCCAGCTCACCATCAGAATCCAACACCGGGGAGCTGTTTTTT.

The chain joins TRBV6-6 to TRBJ2-7; D is possibly TRBD1 (6 bases). CDR3 length: 14 residues. Trimming took off 4 bases at V and 4 bases at J, with 14 bases between the two ends. Looked up from germline, CDR1 is MNHNY and CDR2 is SVGAGI (reference sequence). CDR3 sequence reads: CASSLIGGSYEQYF. The CDR3 coding sequence is TGTGCCAGCAGTTTAATTGGGGGCTCTTACGAGCAGTACTTC.

The rearrangement joins TRBV7-9 to TRBJ1-1; 7 bases agree with TRBD1. The CDR3 has 14 residues. With 5 bases clipped from V and 4 bases from J, the junction kept 7 bases outside the gene matches. Germline V gene sequence: CDR1 SEHNR, CDR2 FQNEAQ (reference sequence). The CDR3 DNA reads as TGTGCCAGCAGCACAAAGGGGGCCGCCACTGAAGCTTTCTTT. This sequence encodes CASSTKGAATEAFF. The full variable domain, with the rest looked up from reference TRBV7-9 and TRBJ1-1, is DTGVSQNPRHKITKRGQNVTFRCDPISEHNRLYWYRQTLGQGPEFLTYFQNEAQLEKSRLLSDRFSAERPKGSFSTLEIQRTEQGDSAMYLCASSTKGAATEAFFGQGTRLTVV.

The rearrangement joins TRBV7-2 to TRBJ2-7; possible D gene TRBD1, 6 bases. CDR1 and CDR2 (germline): SGHTA, FQGNSA. The CDR3 runs to 15 residues. V was shortened by 4 bases and J by 0 bases, with 13 bases between the two germline ends. The CDR3, as DNA: TGTGCCAGCAGCTGGACAGCTCTAAGCTCCTACGAGCAGTACTTC. Translating it yields CASSWTALSSYEQYF.

This clone was seen more than once but under ten times. V usage is TRBV2 and J usage is TRBJ2-1; a possible D gene is TRBD2 (5 bases). Germline V CDR1 and CDR2: SNHLY, FYNNEI. This CDR3 region has 14 residues. With 10 bases removed from V and 3 bases from J, the gap between germline ends came to 16 bases. CDR3 sequence reads: CATESGRYYNEQFF. In nucleotides, the CDR3 is TGTGCCACCGAAAGCGGCCGCTACTACAATGAGCAGTTCTTC.

This chain joins TRBV30 and TRBJ2-5; D uncertain. Germline V gene data show CDR1 as GTSNPN and CDR2 as SVGIG (reference sequence). This CDR3 comprises 14 residues. Deletions cut 2 bases from V and 5 bases from J, with 15 bases between. CDR3 region: CAWSPVSLRETQYF. CDR3 DNA sequence: TGTGCCTGGAGTCCCGTATCCCTTCGGGAGACCCAGTACTTC. Supplemented by reference TRBV30 and TRBJ2-5, the full variable domain reads SQTIHQWPATLVQPVGSPLSLECTVEGTSNPNLYWYRQAAGRGLQLLFYSVGIGQISSEVPQNLSASRPQDRQFILSSKKLLLSDSGFYLCAWSPVSLRETQYFGPGTRLLVL.